This T cell receptor (beta chain) is drawn from a study of blood T cell repertoires in COVID-19. This CDR3 is 16 amino acids long. V lost 2 bases and J lost 2, with 14 bases in between. Germline lookup yields CDR1 SGHVS and CDR2 FNYEAQ. Sequenced by immunoSEQ multiplex PCR; TCRdb stores in-frame clones only, minus some. The table shows about 74,000 clones, with around 78% occurring only once. The chain recombines TRBV7-6 with TRBJ2-3; TRBD1 is a possible D gene (5 bases). The sequence came from a human donor in a cohort sampled during active COVID-19. Sequenced sample: peripheral blood. The CDR3 sequence: CASSLPGNAYTDTQYF. CDR3 nucleotide sequence: TGTGCCAGCAGCTTACCAGGGAATGCCTACACAGATACGCAGTATTTT.